This T cell receptor (beta chain) was captured by sequencing in a study of early T cells in non-severe SARS-CoV-2 infection. The study's findings and limits: Sequences matched to VDJdb favored anti-spike CD8 responses, while private and CD4 specificities were missed.

Unique molecular identifiers (one per individual cDNA molecule) were attached. From the 5' RACE reads, TCRdb called clonotypes with MiXCR, one entry per CDR3 protein. The table lists tens of thousands of distinct CDR3 sequences, about 9.3% of them singletons. The V end was cut by 7 bases, the J end by 4 bases, with 11 bases between. CDR3 size: 12 residues. Germline assignment: CDR1 SQVTM and CDR2 ANQGSEA. On this clonotype itself: The antigen remains unidentified.

Material for sequencing was whole blood. The chain couples TRBV29-1 to TRBJ2-1; weak D call: TRBD1 (5 bases). The clonotype originates from an adult who was a healthcare worker with PCR-confirmed SARS-CoV-2 infection or an uninfected control (not recorded which). This chain's CDR3 is CSAPGIYNEQFF. CDR3 coding DNA: TGCAGCGCACCAGGGATTTACAATGAGCAGTTCTTC.